This passage covers 3 T cell receptor beta chains from one sample sequenced in a study of neurological immune-mediated disorders. TCRdb re-called the 5' RACE reads with MiXCR, one entry per CDR3 protein. The sample carries 54,000 or so distinct CDR3 sequences, roughly 3.2% recorded once. Sequencing used PBMCs. All receptors come from a woman aged 25 to 45 with multiple sclerosis.

Ten or more counts support this clonotype. V is TRBV20-1 and J is TRBJ1-3; D might be TRBD1 (6 bases). Germline V gene sequence: CDR1 DFQATT, CDR2 SNEGSKA (reference sequence). This CDR3 region has 14 residues. Deletions cut 0 bases from V and 5 bases from J, with 11 bases between. The CDR3 sequence is CSARDWQGRNTIYF. The DNA for the CDR3 is TGCAGTGCTAGAGACTGGCAGGGGCGAAACACCATATATTTT.

This clonotype was recorded at least ten times. This chain joins TRBV12-3 or TRBV12-4 and TRBJ1-1, with D uncertain. The V end lost 3 bases, the J end lost 1 base, and 6 bases lay between the germline ends. This CDR3 has 13 residues. The CDR3 is CASSFSGNTEAFF. CDR3 DNA sequence: TGTGCCAGCAGTTTTTCAGGGAACACTGAAGCTTTCTTT.

This clonotype occurred a few times. The CDR3 protein is CASSSASGTDTQYF. DNA for the CDR3: TGCGCCAGCAGTTCGGCTAGCGGCACAGATACGCAGTATTTT. This chain connects TRBV5-1 to TRBJ2-3; tentative D call: TRBD2 (6 bases). The CDR3 sequence is 14 residues long. Germline V gives CDR1 SGHRS, CDR2 YFSETQ. Trimming took off 5 bases at V and 1 base at J, with 11 bases between the two ends.